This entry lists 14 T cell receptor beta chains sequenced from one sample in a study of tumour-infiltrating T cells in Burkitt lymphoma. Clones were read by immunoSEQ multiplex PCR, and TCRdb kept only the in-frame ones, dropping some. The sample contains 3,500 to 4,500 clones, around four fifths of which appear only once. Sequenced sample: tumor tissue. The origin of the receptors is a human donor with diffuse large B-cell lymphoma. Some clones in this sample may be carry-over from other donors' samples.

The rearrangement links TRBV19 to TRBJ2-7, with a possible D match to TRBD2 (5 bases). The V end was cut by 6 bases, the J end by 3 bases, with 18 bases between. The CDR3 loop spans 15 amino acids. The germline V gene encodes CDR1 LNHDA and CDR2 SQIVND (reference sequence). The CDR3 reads CASSPILDYNYEQYF. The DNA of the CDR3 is TGTGCCAGTAGCCCCATACTAGACTATAACTACGAGCAGTACTTC.

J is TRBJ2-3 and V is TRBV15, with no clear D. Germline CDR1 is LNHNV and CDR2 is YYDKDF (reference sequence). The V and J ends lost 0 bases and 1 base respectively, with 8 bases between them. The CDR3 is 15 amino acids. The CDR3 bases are TGTGCCACCAGCAGAGATTTTGGACGCACAGATACGCAGTATTTT. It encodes CATSRDFGRTDTQYF.

CDR3 DNA sequence: TGTGCCAGCAGCCCCCTCGGGTCTGGGGCCAACGTCCTGACTTTC. Translating gives CASSPLGSGANVLTF. V and J are TRBV9 and TRBJ2-6, with D unclear. Trimming left V 4 bases short and J 1 base short, with 9 bases between. The CDR3 consists of 15 residues. Germline CDR1 and CDR2: SGDLS and YYNGEE.

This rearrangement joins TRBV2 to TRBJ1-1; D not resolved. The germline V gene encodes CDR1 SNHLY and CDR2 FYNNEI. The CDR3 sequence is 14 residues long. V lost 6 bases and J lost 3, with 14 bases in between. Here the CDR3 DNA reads TGTGCCAGCAGCGCTATTATCGGGTACACTGAAGCTTTCTTT. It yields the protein CASSAIIGYTEAFF.

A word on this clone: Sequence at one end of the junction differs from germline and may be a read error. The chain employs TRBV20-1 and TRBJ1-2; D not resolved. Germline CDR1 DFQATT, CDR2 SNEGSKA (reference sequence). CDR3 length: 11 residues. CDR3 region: CNAYTNYGYTF. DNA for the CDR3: TGCAATGCTTACACTAACTATGGCTACACCTTC.

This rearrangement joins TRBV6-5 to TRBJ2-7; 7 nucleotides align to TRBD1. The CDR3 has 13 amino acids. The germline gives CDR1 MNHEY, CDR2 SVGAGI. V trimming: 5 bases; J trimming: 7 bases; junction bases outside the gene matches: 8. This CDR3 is CASSADRSREQYF. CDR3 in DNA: TGTGCCAGCAGTGCGGACAGGTCCAGAGAGCAGTACTTC.

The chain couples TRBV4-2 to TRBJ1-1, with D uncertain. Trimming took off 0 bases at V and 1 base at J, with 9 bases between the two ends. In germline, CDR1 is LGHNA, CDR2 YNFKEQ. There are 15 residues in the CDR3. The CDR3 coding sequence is TGTGCCAGCAGCCAAGATTTGGGCTCGAACACTGAAGCTTTCTTT. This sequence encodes CASSQDLGSNTEAFF.

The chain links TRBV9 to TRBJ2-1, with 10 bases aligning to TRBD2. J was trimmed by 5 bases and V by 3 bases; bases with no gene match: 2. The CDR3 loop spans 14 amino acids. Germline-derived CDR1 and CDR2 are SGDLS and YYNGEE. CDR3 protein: CASSALAGHNEQFF. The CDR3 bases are TGTGCCAGCAGCGCACTAGCGGGGCACAATGAGCAGTTCTTC.

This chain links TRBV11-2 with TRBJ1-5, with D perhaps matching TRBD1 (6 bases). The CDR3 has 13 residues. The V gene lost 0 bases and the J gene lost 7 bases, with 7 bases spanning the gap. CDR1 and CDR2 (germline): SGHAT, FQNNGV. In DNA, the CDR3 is TGTGCCAGCAGCTTAGACAGGGGCCAGCCCCAGCATTTT. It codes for CASSLDRGQPQHF.

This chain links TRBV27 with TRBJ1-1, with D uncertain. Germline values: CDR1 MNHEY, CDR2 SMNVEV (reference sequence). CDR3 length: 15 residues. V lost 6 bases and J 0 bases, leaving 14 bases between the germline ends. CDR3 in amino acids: CASRKNLGLNTEAFF. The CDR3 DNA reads TGTGCCAGCAGAAAAAACTTGGGGTTGAACACTGAAGCTTTCTTT.

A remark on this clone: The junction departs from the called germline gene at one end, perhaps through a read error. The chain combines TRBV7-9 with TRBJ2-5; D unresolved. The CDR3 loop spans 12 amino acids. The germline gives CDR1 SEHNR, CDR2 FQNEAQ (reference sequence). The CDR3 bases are TGTGCCAGCAGCTTAGGGCAAGAGGCCCAGTACTTC. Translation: CASSLGQEAQYF. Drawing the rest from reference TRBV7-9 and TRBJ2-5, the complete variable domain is DTGVSQNPRHKITKRGQNVTFRCDPISEHNRLYWYRQTLGQGPEFLTYFQNEAQLEKSRLLSDRFSAERPKGSFSTLEIQRTEQGDSAMYLCASSLGQEAQYFGPGTRLLVL.

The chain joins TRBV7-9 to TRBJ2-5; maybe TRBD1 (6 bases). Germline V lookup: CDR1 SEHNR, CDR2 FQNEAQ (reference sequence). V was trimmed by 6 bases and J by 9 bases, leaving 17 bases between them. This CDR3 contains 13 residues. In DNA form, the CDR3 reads TGTGCCAGCAGTCCAACAGGGAAAGGGGCCCAGTACTTC. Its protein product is CASSPTGKGAQYF.

The CDR3 region has the DNA TGTGCCAGCAGCCCAGATTCCGGGACCCTAACTGGGACTGAAGCTTTCTTT. It yields the protein CASSPDSGTLTGTEAFF. The chain has TRBV4-2 and TRBJ1-1; possibly TRBD1 for D (5 bases). V dropped 4 bases and J dropped 5 bases, with 23 bases sitting between them. This CDR3 comprises 17 residues. Germline V CDR1 and CDR2: LGHNA, YNFKEQ.

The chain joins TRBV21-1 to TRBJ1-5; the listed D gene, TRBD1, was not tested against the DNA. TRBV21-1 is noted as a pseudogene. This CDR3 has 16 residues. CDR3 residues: CASRHTGGRGNQPQHF. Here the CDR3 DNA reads TGTGCCAGCAGACATACAGGGGGCAGAGGCAATCAACCCCAGCATTTT.